This T cell receptor beta chain was recovered during a study of long-term antiretroviral therapy in people with HIV. Study findings and constraints: Despite increasing after ART, diversity remained lower than that of transplant donor controls.

With survey level as its setting, the immunoSEQ assay was v3.0. The target of sequencing was roughly 35,000-55,000 T-cell genomes per sample. Libraries were prepared by immunoSEQ multiplex PCR; TCRdb keeps only in-frame clonotypes and omits some of them. The repertoire holds 25,000 to 30,000 clones, with 75% to 90% as singletons. Note on this clone: Its antigen is not known.

Every donor had one or more pre-ART and two or more post-ART PBMC samples. Held in samples before DNA extraction were about 0.85-11 million cryopreserved PBMC. CDR1 and CDR2 (germline): SQVTM, ANQGSEA. The ends were cut back, 5 bases at V and 1 base at J, with 8 bases in the middle. The length of the CDR3 is 12 residues. The chain uses TRBV29-1 and TRBJ2-5; D ambiguous. Sequencing used unsorted PBMCs, obtained 2.7 to 2.8 years after starting antiretroviral therapy. The clonotype was recovered from a man aged 30 to 39 with HIV. This CDR3 is CSVLRSQETQYF. The CDR3, as DNA: TGCAGCGTTTTGCGTAGCCAAGAGACCCAGTACTTC. The full variable domain, rest sourced from reference TRBV29-1 and TRBJ2-5, is SAVISQKPSRDICQRGTSLTIQCQVDSQVTMMFWYRQQPGQSLTLIATANQGSEATYESGFVIDKFPISRPNLTFSTLTVSNMSPEDSSIYLCSVLRSQETQYFGPGTRLLVL.